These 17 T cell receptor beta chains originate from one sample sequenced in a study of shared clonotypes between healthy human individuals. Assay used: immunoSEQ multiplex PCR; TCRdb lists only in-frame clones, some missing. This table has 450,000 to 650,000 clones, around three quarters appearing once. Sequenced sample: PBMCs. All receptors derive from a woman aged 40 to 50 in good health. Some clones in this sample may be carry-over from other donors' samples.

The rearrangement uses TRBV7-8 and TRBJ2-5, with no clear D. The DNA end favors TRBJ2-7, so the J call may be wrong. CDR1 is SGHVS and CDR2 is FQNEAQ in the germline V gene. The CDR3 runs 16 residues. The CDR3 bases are TGTGCCAGCAGCTTAGCATTGCCAGGACCTCCCTACGAGCAGTACTTC. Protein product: CASSLALPGPPYEQYF.

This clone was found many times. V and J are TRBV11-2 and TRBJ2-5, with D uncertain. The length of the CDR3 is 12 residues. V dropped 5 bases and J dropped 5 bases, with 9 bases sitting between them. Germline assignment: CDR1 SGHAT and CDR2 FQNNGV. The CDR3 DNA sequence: TGTGCCAGCAGCCAAGGGTCGGAGACCCAGTACTTC. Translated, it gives CASSQGSETQYF.

Here the CDR3 reads CASSRPGDETQYF. For the CDR3, the DNA is TGTGCCAGCTCACGACCAGGAGATGAGACCCAGTACTTC. J is TRBJ2-5 and V is TRBV18; D unclear. This CDR3 has 13 residues. CDR1 is KGHSH, CDR2 LQKENI, per germline. Trimming removed 4 bases at V and 5 bases at J, with 11 bases between. Variable domain in full (rest from reference TRBV18 and TRBJ2-5): NAGVMQNPRHLVRRRGQEARLRCSPMKGHSHVYWYRQLPEEGLKFMVYLQKENIIDESGMPKERFSAEFPKEGPSILRIQQVVRGDSAAYFCASSRPGDETQYFGPGTRLLVL.

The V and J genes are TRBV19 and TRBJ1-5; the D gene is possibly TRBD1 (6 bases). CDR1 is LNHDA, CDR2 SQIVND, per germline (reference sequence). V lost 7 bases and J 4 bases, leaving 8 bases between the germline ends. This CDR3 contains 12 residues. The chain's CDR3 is CASKGGNQPQHF. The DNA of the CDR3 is TGTGCCAGTAAGGGGGGAAATCAGCCCCAGCATTTT.

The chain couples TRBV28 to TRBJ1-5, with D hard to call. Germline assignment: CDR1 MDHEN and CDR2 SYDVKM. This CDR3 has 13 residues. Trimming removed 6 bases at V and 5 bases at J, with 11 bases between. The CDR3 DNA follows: TGTGCCAGCAGACCGACGACCCATCAGCCCCAGCATTTT. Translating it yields CASRPTTHQPQHF.

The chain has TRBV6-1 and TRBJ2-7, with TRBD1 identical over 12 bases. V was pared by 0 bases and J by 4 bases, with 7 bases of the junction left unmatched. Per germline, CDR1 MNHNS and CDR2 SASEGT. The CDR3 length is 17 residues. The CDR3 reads CASSEAPGTGGAYEQYF. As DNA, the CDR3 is TGTGCCAGCAGTGAAGCGCCAGGGACAGGGGGCGCGTACGAGCAGTACTTC.

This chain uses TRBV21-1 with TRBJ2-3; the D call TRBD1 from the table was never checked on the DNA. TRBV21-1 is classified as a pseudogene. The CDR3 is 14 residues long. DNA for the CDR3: TGTGCCAGCAGCTCGAGGACATTCACAGATACGCAGTATTTT. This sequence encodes CASSSRTFTDTQYF.

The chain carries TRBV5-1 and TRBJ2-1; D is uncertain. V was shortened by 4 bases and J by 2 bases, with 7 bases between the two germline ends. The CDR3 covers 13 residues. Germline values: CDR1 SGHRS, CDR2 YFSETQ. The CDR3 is CASSAETYNEQFF. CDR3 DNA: TGCGCCAGCAGCGCTGAAACCTACAATGAGCAGTTCTTC. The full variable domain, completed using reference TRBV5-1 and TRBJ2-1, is KAGVTQTPRYLIKTRGQQVTLSCSPISGHRSVSWYQQTPGQGLQFLFEYFSETQRNKGNFPGRFSGRQFSNSRSEMNVSTLELGDSALYLCASSAETYNEQFFGPGTRLTVL.

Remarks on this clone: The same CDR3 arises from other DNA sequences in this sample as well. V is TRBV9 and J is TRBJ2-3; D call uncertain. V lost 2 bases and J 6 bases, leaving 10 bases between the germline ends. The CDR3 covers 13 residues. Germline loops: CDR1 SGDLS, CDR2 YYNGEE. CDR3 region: CASSVITEDTQYF. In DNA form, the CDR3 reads TGTGCCAGCAGCGTGATAACGGAGGATACGCAGTATTTT.

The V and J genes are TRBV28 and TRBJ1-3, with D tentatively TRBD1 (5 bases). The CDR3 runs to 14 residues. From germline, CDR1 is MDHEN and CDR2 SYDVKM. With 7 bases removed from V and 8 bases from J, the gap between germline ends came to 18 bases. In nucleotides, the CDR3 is TGTGCCAGCACCGAGGGGAGGGCTTTTGACACCATATATTTT. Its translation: CASTEGRAFDTIYF.

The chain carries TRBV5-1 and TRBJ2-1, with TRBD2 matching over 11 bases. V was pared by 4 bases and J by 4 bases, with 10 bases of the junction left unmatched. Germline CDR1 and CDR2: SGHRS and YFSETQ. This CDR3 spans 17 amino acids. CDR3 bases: TGCGCCAGCAGCGACGGAATAGCGGGAGGGCCGTACAATGAGCAGTTCTTC. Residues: CASSDGIAGGPYNEQFF. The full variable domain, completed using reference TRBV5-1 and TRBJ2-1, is KAGVTQTPRYLIKTRGQQVTLSCSPISGHRSVSWYQQTPGQGLQFLFEYFSETQRNKGNFPGRFSGRQFSNSRSEMNVSTLELGDSALYLCASSDGIAGGPYNEQFFGPGTRLTVL.

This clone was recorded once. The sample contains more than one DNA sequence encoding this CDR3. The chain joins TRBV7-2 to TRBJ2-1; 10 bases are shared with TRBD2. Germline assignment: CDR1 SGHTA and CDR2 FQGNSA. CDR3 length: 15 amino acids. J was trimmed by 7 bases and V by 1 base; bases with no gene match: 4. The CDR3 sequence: CASSLGTSGVNEQFF. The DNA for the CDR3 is TGTGCCAGCAGCTTAGGTACTAGCGGGGTGAATGAGCAGTTCTTC.

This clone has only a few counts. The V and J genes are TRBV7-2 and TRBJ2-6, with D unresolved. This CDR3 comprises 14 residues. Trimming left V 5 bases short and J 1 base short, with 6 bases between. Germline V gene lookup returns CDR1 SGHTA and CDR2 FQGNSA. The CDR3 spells CASSVKSGANVLTF. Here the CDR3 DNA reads TGTGCCAGCAGCGTTAAATCTGGGGCCAACGTCCTGACTTTC.

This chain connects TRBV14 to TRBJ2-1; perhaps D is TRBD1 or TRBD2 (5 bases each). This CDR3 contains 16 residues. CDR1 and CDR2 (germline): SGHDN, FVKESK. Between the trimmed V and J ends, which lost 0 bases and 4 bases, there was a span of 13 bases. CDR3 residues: CASSQDHPREYNEQFF. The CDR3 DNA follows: TGTGCCAGCAGCCAAGATCACCCCAGGGAGTACAATGAGCAGTTCTTC.

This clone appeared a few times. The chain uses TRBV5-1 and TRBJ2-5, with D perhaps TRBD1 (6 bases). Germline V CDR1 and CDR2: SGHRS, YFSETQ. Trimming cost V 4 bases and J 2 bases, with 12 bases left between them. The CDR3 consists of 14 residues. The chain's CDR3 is CASSPYRVQETQYF. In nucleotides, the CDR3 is TGCGCCAGCAGCCCCTACAGGGTTCAAGAGACCCAGTACTTC.

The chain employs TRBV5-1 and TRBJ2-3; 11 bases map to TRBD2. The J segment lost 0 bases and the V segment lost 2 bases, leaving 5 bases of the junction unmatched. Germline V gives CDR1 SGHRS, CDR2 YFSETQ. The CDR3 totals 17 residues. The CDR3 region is CASSFRLAGSSTDTQYF. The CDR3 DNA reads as TGCGCCAGCAGCTTCAGACTAGCGGGATCTAGCACAGATACGCAGTATTTT.

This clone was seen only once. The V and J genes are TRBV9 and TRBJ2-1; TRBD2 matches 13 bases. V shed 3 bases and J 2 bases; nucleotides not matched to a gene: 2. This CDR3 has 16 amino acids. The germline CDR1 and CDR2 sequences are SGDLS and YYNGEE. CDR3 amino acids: CASSAGLAGAYNEQFF. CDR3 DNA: TGTGCCAGCAGCGCAGGACTAGCGGGAGCCTACAATGAGCAGTTCTTC.